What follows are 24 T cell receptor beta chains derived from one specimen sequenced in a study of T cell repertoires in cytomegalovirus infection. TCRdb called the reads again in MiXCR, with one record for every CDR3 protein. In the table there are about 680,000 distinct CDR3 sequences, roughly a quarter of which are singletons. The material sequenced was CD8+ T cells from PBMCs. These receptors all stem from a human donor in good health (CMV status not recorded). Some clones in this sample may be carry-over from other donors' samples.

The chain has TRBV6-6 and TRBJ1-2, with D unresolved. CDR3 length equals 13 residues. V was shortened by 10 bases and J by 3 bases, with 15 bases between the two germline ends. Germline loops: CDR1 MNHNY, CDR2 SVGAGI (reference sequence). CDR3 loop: CANTPPGYYGYTF. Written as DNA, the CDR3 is TGTGCCAACACCCCCCCGGGGTACTATGGCTACACCTTC.

CDR3 nucleotides: TGTGCCAGCAGTTACTCGGGGGGGCAGAACACTGAAGCTTTCTTT. It yields the protein CASSYSGGQNTEAFF. J is TRBJ1-1 and V is TRBV6-5; a possible D gene is TRBD1 (6 bases). There are 15 residues in the CDR3. V was trimmed by 0 bases and J by 1 base, leaving 9 bases between them. The germline V gene has CDR1 MNHEY and CDR2 SVGAGI.

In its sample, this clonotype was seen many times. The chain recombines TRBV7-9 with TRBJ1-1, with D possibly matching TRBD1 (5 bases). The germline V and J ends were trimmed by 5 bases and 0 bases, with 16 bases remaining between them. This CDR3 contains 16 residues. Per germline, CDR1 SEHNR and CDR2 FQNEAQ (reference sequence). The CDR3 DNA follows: TGTGCCAGCAGCGGAGTTGGGGGTTACGTGAACACTGAAGCTTTCTTT. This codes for CASSGVGGYVNTEAFF.

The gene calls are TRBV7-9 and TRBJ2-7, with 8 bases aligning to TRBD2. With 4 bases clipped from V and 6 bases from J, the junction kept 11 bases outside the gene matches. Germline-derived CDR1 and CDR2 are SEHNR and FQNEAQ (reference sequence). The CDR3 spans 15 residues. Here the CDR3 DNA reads TGTGCCAGCAGCTCACCCGGAGCGGGGGTGGTCGAGCAGTACTTC. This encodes CASSSPGAGVVEQYF.

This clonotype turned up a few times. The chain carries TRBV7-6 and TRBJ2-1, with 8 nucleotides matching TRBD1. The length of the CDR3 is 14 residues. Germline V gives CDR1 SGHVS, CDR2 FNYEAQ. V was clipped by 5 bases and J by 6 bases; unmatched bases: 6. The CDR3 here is CASSVQGGSNEQFF. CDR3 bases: TGTGCCAGCAGCGTACAGGGGGGAAGCAATGAGCAGTTCTTC.

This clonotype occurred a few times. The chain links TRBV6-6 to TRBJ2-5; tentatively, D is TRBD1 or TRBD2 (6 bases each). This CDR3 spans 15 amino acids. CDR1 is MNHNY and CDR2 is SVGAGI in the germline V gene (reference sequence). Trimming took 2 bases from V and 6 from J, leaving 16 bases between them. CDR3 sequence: CASSYPSEGGQTQYF. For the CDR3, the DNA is TGTGCCAGCAGTTACCCGAGCGAGGGGGGCCAGACCCAGTACTTC.

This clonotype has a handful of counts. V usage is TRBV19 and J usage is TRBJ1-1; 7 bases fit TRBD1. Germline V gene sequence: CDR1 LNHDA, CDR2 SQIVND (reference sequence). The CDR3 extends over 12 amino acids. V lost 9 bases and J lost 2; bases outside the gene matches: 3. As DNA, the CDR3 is TGTGCCAGCGGACAGGCTAACACTGAAGCTTTCTTT. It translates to CASGQANTEAFF.

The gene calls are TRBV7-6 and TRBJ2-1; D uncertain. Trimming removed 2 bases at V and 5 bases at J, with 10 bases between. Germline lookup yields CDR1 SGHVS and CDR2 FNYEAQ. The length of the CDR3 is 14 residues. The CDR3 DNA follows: TGTGCCAGCAGCTTACTGCGGCCGAACAATGAGCAGTTCTTC. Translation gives CASSLLRPNNEQFF.

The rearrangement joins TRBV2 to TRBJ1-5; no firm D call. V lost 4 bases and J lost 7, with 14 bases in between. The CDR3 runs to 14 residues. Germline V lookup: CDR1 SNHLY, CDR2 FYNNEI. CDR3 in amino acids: CASSGGGSYQPQHF. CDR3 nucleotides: TGTGCCAGCAGTGGGGGAGGGTCTTACCAGCCCCAGCATTTT.

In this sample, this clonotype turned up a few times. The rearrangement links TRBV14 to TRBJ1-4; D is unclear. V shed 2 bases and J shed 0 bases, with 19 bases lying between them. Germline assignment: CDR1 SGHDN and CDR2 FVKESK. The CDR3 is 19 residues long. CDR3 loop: CASSQNGPGRLATNEKLFF. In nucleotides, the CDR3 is TGTGCCAGCAGCCAAAACGGTCCGGGTCGACTTGCAACTAATGAAAAACTGTTTTTT.

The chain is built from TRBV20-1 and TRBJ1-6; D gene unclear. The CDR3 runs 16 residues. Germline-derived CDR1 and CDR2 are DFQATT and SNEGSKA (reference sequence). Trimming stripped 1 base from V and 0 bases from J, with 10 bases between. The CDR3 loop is CSARVGVSSYNSPLHF. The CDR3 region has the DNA TGCAGTGCTAGAGTGGGAGTGAGCTCCTATAATTCACCCCTCCACTTT.

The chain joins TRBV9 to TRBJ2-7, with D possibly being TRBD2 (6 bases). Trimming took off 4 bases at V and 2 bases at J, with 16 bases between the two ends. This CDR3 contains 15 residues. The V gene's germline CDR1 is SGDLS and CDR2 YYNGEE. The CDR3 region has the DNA TGTGCCAGCAGCCGTAGGAGGAGGGAGACCTACGAGCAGTACTTC. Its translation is CASSRRRRETYEQYF.

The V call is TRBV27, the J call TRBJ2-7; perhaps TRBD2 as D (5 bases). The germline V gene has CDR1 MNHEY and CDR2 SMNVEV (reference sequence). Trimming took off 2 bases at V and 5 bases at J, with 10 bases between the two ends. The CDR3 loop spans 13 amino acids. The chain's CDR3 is CASSLDGINEQYF. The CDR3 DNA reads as TGTGCCAGCAGTTTAGACGGGATTAACGAGCAGTACTTC.

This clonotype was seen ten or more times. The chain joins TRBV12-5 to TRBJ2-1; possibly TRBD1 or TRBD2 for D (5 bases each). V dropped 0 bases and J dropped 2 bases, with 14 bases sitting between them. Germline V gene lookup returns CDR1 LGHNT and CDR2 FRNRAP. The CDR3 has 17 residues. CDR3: CASGLVSGTTTYNEQFF. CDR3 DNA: TGTGCTAGTGGTTTGGTAAGTGGGACGACCACCTACAATGAGCAGTTCTTC.

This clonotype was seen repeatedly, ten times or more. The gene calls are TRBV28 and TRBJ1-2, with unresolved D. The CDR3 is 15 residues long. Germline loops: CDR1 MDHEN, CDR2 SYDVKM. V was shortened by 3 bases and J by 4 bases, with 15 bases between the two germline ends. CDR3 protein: CASSLPQGLPYGYTF. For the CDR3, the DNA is TGTGCCAGCAGTTTGCCCCAAGGCCTGCCCTATGGCTACACCTTC.

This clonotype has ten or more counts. The CDR3 DNA is TGTGCCAGCTACACCGGGGAGCTGTTTTTT. Translated, it gives CASYTGELFF. The genes are TRBV2 and TRBJ2-2; unclear D gene. Per germline, CDR1 SNHLY and CDR2 FYNNEI. Trimming removed 8 bases from V and 3 bases from J, with 1 base in between. The CDR3 length is 10 residues.

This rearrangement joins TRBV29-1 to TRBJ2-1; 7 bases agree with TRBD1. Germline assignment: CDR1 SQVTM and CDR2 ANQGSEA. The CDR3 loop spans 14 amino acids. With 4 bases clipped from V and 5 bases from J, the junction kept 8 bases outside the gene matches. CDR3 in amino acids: CSVADGTVDNEQFF. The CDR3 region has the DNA TGCAGCGTTGCGGACGGGACAGTAGACAATGAGCAGTTCTTC.

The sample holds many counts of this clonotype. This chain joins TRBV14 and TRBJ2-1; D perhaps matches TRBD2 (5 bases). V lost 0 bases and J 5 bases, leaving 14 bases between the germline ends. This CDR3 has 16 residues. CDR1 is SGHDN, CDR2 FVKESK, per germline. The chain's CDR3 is CASSQDGLGVHNEQFF. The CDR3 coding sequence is TGTGCCAGCAGCCAAGACGGACTTGGGGTCCACAATGAGCAGTTCTTC.

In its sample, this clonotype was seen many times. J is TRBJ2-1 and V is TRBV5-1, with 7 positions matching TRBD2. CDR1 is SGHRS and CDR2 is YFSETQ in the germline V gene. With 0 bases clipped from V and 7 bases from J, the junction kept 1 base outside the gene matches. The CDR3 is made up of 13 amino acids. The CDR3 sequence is CASSLAAGNEQFF. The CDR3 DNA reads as TGCGCCAGCAGCTTGGCAGCGGGGAATGAGCAGTTCTTC.

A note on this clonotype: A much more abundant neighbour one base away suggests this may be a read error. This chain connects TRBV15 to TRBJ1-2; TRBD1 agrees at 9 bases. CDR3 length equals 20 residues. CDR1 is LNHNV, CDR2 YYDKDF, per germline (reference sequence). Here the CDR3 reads CATSRDPAGTGYSLLYGNTF. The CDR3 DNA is TGTGCCACCAGCAGAGATCCGGCAGGGACAGGGTATTCACTTCTCTATGGCAACACCTTC.

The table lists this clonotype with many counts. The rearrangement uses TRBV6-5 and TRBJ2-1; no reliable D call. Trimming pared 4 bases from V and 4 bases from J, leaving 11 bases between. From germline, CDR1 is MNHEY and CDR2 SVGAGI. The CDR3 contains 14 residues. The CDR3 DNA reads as TGTGCCAGCAGTTCCCCTCTCCTGTACAATGAGCAGTTCTTC. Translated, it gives CASSSPLLYNEQFF.

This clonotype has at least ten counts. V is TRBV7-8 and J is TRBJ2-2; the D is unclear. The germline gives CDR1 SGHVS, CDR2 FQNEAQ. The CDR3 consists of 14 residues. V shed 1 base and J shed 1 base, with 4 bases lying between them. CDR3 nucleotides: TGTGCCAGCAGCTTAGTCAGGAACACCGGGGAGCTGTTTTTT. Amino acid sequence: CASSLVRNTGELFF. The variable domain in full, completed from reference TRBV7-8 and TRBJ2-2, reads GAGVSQSPRYKVAKRGQDVALRCDPISGHVSLFWYQQALGQGPEFLTYFQNEAQLDKSGLPSDRFFAERPEGSVSTLKIQRTQQEDSAVYLCASSLVRNTGELFFGEGSRLTVL.

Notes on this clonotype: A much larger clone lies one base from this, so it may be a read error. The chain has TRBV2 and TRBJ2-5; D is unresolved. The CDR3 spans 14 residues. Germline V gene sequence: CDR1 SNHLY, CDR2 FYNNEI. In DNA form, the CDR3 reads TGTGCCAGCACCTCGGGTTTATACCAAGAGACCCTGTACTTC. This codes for CASTSGLYQETLYF. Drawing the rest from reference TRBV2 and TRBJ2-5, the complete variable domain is EPEVTQTPSHQVTQMGQEVILRCVPISNHLYFYWYRQILGQKVEFLVSFYNNEISEKSEIFDDQFSVERPDGSNFTLKIRSTKLEDSAMYFCASTSGLYQETLYFGPGTRLLVL.

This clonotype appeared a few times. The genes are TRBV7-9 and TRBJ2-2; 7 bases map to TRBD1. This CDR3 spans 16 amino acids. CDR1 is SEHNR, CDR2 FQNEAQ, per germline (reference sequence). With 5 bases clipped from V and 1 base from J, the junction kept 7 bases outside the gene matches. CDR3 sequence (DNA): TGTGCCAGCAGCCCCCGACAGGGAAAGAACACCGGGGAGCTGTTTTTT. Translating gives CASSPRQGKNTGELFF. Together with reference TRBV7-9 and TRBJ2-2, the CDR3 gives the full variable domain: DTGVSQNPRHKITKRGQNVTFRCDPISEHNRLYWYRQTLGQGPEFLTYFQNEAQLEKSRLLSDRFSAERPKGSFSTLEIQRTEQGDSAMYLCASSPRQGKNTGELFFGEGSRLTVL.